The rows below give T cell receptor beta chains drawn from one sample of a study of shared clonotypes between healthy human individuals. Measured with immunoSEQ multiplex PCR; TCRdb has only the in-frame clones, and not every one. The data hold 2 million to 2.5 million clones, with about 90% observed a single time. Sequencing input: naive CD4+ T cells from PBMCs. The receptors shown here come from a man aged 18 to 30 in good health. Some clones in this sample may be carry-over from other donors' samples. CDR3s include the opening cysteine and the closing phenylalanine or tryptophan. The order of the fields is clone size, J gene, D gene, V gene, CDR3 protein, CDR3 DNA. D genes are given only for firm matches. The listing skips clone size in some rows; elsewhere it reads once, few, many or a size class.

clone_size: NA
j_call: TRBJ2-1
d_call: NA
v_call: TRBV5-1
cdr3_aa: CASSSDSYNEQFF
cdr3_nt: TGCGCCAGCAGCTCGGACAGTTACAATGAGCAGTTCTTC

clone_size: NA
j_call: TRBJ1-2
d_call: TRBD1
v_call: TRBV19
cdr3_aa: CASSTLGQDLSVYTF
cdr3_nt: TGTGCCAGTAGTACGCTGGGACAGGACTTAAGCGTCTACACCTTC

clone_size: NA
j_call: TRBJ1-4
d_call: NA
v_call: TRBV28
cdr3_aa: CASSRAFRDINEKLFF
cdr3_nt: TGTGCCAGCAGTCGAGCTTTTAGGGACATCAATGAAAAACTGTTTTTT

clone_size: NA
j_call: TRBJ1-1
d_call: NA
v_call: TRBV5-1
cdr3_aa: CASRFSGLGGTEAFF
cdr3_nt: TGCGCCAGCAGGTTCAGTGGTTTGGGGGGCACTGAAGCTTTCTTT

clone_size: NA
j_call: TRBJ1-5
d_call: TRBD1
v_call: TRBV19
cdr3_aa: CASSTMTGGNQPQHF
cdr3_nt: TGTGCCAGTAGCACAATGACAGGGGGCAATCAGCCCCAGCATTTT

clone_size: NA
j_call: TRBJ1-5
d_call: NA
v_call: TRBV7-2
cdr3_aa: CASSLEAGYQPQHF
cdr3_nt: TGTGCCAGCAGCTTAGAGGCAGGGTATCAGCCCCAGCATTTT

clone_size: once
j_call: TRBJ2-5
d_call: TRBD1
v_call: TRBV29-1
cdr3_aa: CSVEPTGFQETQYF
cdr3_nt: TGCAGCGTTGAACCGACAGGGTTTCAAGAGACCCAGTACTTC

clone_size: NA
j_call: TRBJ2-5
d_call: TRBD1
v_call: TRBV6-6
cdr3_aa: CASSYFGTGGETQYF
cdr3_nt: TGTGCCAGCAGTTACTTTGGGACAGGGGGGGAGACCCAGTACTTC

clone_size: NA
j_call: TRBJ2-1
d_call: TRBD1
v_call: TRBV7-9
cdr3_aa: CASSLDPGTGGAYNEQFF
cdr3_nt: TGTGCCAGCAGCTTGGACCCCGGGACAGGGGGCGCCTACAATGAGCAGTTCTTC

clone_size: NA
j_call: TRBJ2-3
d_call: TRBD2
v_call: TRBV9
cdr3_aa: CASSVVGSGAGTDTQYF
cdr3_nt: TGTGCCAGCAGCGTAGTTGGTAGCGGGGCGGGAACAGATACGCAGTATTTT

clone_size: NA
j_call: TRBJ1-5
d_call: NA
v_call: TRBV5-1
cdr3_aa: CASSGGAVNQPQHF
cdr3_nt: TGCGCCAGCAGCGGTGGGGCTGTCAATCAGCCCCAGCATTTT

clone_size: NA
j_call: TRBJ2-7
d_call: TRBD1
v_call: TRBV11-1
cdr3_aa: CASSARDRGYEQYF
cdr3_nt: TGTGCCAGCAGCGCCCGGGACAGGGGATACGAGCAGTACTTC

clone_size: NA
j_call: TRBJ1-1
d_call: NA
v_call: TRBV2
cdr3_aa: CATRGSKLAEAFF
cdr3_nt: TGTGCCACCCGGGGGTCAAAGTTGGCTGAAGCTTTCTTT

clone_size: NA
j_call: TRBJ1-4
d_call: TRBD1
v_call: TRBV4-3
cdr3_aa: CASSQDLGVTGGATNEKLFF
cdr3_nt: TGCGCCAGCAGCCAAGATCTAGGAGTAACAGGGGGCGCGACTAATGAAAAACTGTTTTTT

clone_size: NA
j_call: TRBJ2-5
d_call: NA
v_call: TRBV11-3
cdr3_aa: CASSQGGRETQYF
cdr3_nt: TGTGCCAGCAGCCAAGGCGGCCGAGAGACCCAGTACTTC

clone_size: NA
j_call: TRBJ2-3
d_call: NA
v_call: TRBV27
cdr3_aa: CASSLQSTDTQYF
cdr3_nt: TGTGCCAGCAGTTTGCAGTCCACAGATACGCAGTATTTT

clone_size: NA
j_call: TRBJ1-4
d_call: NA
v_call: TRBV28
cdr3_aa: CASSLVGSATNEKLFF
cdr3_nt: TGTGCCAGCAGTTTGGTAGGCTCAGCAACTAATGAAAAACTGTTTTTT

clone_size: NA
j_call: TRBJ1-6
d_call: NA
v_call: TRBV7-9
cdr3_aa: CASREGQRQGSPLHF
cdr3_nt: TGTGCCAGCAGGGAAGGGCAGCGCCAGGGCTCACCCCTCCACTTT

clone_size: NA
j_call: TRBJ2-5
d_call: TRBD1
v_call: TRBV5-1
cdr3_aa: CASSFRQGIQETQYF
cdr3_nt: TGCGCCAGCAGCTTCCGACAGGGAATACAAGAGACCCAGTACTTC

clone_size: NA
j_call: TRBJ2-1
d_call: TRBD2
v_call: TRBV7-2
cdr3_aa: CASSPRRGLAYNEQFF
cdr3_nt: TGTGCCAGCAGCCCGCGGCGCGGACTAGCGTACAATGAGCAGTTCTTC

clone_size: once
j_call: TRBJ1-3
d_call: NA
v_call: TRBV28
cdr3_aa: CASSLLGAAGNTIYF
cdr3_nt: TGTGCCAGCAGTTTATTGGGGGCCGCTGGAAACACCATATATTTT

clone_size: NA
j_call: TRBJ2-5
d_call: NA
v_call: TRBV5-1
cdr3_aa: CASSSGLQETQYF
cdr3_nt: TGCGCCAGCAGCTCAGGACTACAAGAGACCCAGTACTTC

clone_size: NA
j_call: TRBJ1-2
d_call: NA
v_call: TRBV28
cdr3_aa: CGERYGYTF
cdr3_nt: TGCGGTGAACGCTATGGCTACACCTTC

clone_size: NA
j_call: TRBJ1-5
d_call: NA
v_call: TRBV30
cdr3_aa: CAWSGGPGDNQPQHF
cdr3_nt: TGTGCCTGGAGTGGGGGCCCGGGGGATAACCAGCCCCAGCATTTT

clone_size: once
j_call: TRBJ2-7
d_call: TRBD2
v_call: TRBV5-1
cdr3_aa: CASSPRPAGDSSYEQYF
cdr3_nt: TGCGCCAGCAGCCCCCGGCCAGCGGGGGATTCATCCTACGAGCAGTACTTC

clone_size: NA
j_call: TRBJ2-3
d_call: NA
v_call: TRBV10-3
cdr3_aa: CAIGAEDTQYF
cdr3_nt: TGTGCCATCGGAGCGGAAGATACGCAGTATTTT

clone_size: once
j_call: TRBJ2-3
d_call: NA
v_call: TRBV4-3
cdr3_aa: CASSHTFTDTQYF
cdr3_nt: TGCGCCAGCAGCCACACTTTCACAGATACGCAGTATTTT

clone_size: once
j_call: TRBJ2-2
d_call: TRBD2
v_call: TRBV5-8
cdr3_aa: CASSLGLAAQRYTGELFF
cdr3_nt: TGTGCCAGCAGCTTGGGACTAGCGGCCCAACGGTACACCGGGGAGCTGTTTTTT

clone_size: NA
j_call: TRBJ2-3
d_call: TRBD2
v_call: TRBV7-3
cdr3_aa: CASSPTPAGATQYF
cdr3_nt: TGTGCCAGCAGCCCCACTCCCGCGGGAGCTACGCAGTATTTT

clone_size: once
j_call: TRBJ1-2
d_call: NA
v_call: TRBV28
cdr3_aa: CASSLYQNREAGGYTF
cdr3_nt: TGTGCCAGCAGTTTATATCAGAACAGGGAGGCTGGTGGCTACACCTTC

clone_size: NA
j_call: TRBJ2-7
d_call: TRBD1
v_call: TRBV11-3
cdr3_aa: CASSYSPGQGLTYEQYF
cdr3_nt: TGTGCCAGCAGCTATTCACCGGGACAGGGTTTAACCTACGAGCAGTACTTC

clone_size: NA
j_call: TRBJ2-7
d_call: TRBD2
v_call: TRBV9
cdr3_aa: CASSAGAGGDLVGEQYF
cdr3_nt: TGTGCCAGCAGCGCCGGAGCGGGAGGGGACCTTGTTGGCGAGCAGTACTTC

clone_size: once
j_call: TRBJ2-7
d_call: NA
v_call: TRBV4-1
cdr3_aa: CASSRSNPYEQYF
cdr3_nt: TGCGCCAGCAGCCGGAGTAACCCCTACGAGCAGTACTTC

clone_size: NA
j_call: TRBJ2-1
d_call: NA
v_call: TRBV28
cdr3_aa: CASSSDSNEQFF
cdr3_nt: TGTGCCAGCAGTTCAGACTCGAATGAGCAGTTCTTC

clone_size: NA
j_call: TRBJ2-2
d_call: NA
v_call: TRBV5-6
cdr3_aa: CASSPRSGRDHTGELFF
cdr3_nt: TGTGCCAGCAGCCCCAGGTCTGGCAGGGACCATACCGGGGAGCTGTTTTTT

clone_size: once
j_call: TRBJ2-3
d_call: NA
v_call: TRBV7-3
cdr3_aa: CASSPASGYDTQYF
cdr3_nt: TGTGCCAGCAGCCCGGCCAGCGGGTATGATACGCAGTATTTT

clone_size: NA
j_call: TRBJ2-4
d_call: NA
v_call: TRBV5-4
cdr3_aa: CAPVGTHCF
cdr3_nt: TGTGCCCCCGTAGGCACGCATTGCTTC

clone_size: NA
j_call: TRBJ1-2
d_call: TRBD1
v_call: TRBV5-1
cdr3_aa: CASSLDPGGNYGYTF
cdr3_nt: TGCGCCAGCAGCTTGGATCCAGGGGGCAACTATGGCTACACCTTC

clone_size: NA
j_call: TRBJ1-5
d_call: NA
v_call: TRBV5-1
cdr3_aa: CASSEGQSDQPQHF
cdr3_nt: TGCGCCAGCAGCGAAGGACAGTCAGATCAGCCCCAGCATTTT

clone_size: once
j_call: TRBJ2-7
d_call: TRBD1
v_call: TRBV19
cdr3_aa: CASSIRGHDSYEQYF
cdr3_nt: TGTGCCAGTAGCATCAGGGGGCACGACTCCTACGAGCAGTACTTC

clone_size: NA
j_call: TRBJ2-7
d_call: NA
v_call: TRBV4-3
cdr3_aa: CASSQVWDGGYEQYF
cdr3_nt: TGCGCCAGCAGCCAGGTTTGGGACGGCGGATACGAGCAGTACTTC

clone_size: NA
j_call: TRBJ1-4
d_call: TRBD1
v_call: TRBV4-2
cdr3_aa: CASSPTGGTNEKLFF
cdr3_nt: TGTGCCAGCAGCCCTACAGGGGGAACTAATGAAAAACTGTTTTTT

clone_size: NA
j_call: TRBJ2-3
d_call: NA
v_call: TRBV18
cdr3_aa: CASSLASRADTQYF
cdr3_nt: TGTGCCAGCTCCCTGGCCTCGAGGGCAGATACGCAGTATTTT

clone_size: NA
j_call: TRBJ2-7
d_call: NA
v_call: TRBV11-2
cdr3_aa: CASSSDSYSYEQYF
cdr3_nt: TGTGCCAGCAGCTCGGACAGCTACTCCTACGAGCAGTACTTC

clone_size: NA
j_call: TRBJ2-7
d_call: NA
v_call: TRBV28
cdr3_aa: CASSTNYEQYF
cdr3_nt: TGTGCCAGCAGTACGAACTACGAGCAGTACTTC

clone_size: NA
j_call: TRBJ2-7
d_call: TRBD2
v_call: TRBV28
cdr3_aa: CASGLAGVPEQYF
cdr3_nt: TGTGCCAGCGGACTAGCGGGAGTACCCGAGCAGTACTTC

clone_size: NA
j_call: TRBJ1-3
d_call: NA
v_call: TRBV18
cdr3_aa: CASSPGIPGDTIYF
cdr3_nt: TGTGCCAGCTCACCAGGAATTCCCGGGGACACCATATATTTT

clone_size: once
j_call: TRBJ1-2
d_call: NA
v_call: TRBV28
cdr3_aa: CASSDRDGTNYGYTF
cdr3_nt: TGTGCCAGCAGCGACCGGGACGGGACTAACTATGGCTACACCTTC

clone_size: NA
j_call: TRBJ1-2
d_call: NA
v_call: TRBV28
cdr3_aa: CASSLGDTLPSGYGYTF
cdr3_nt: TGTGCCAGCAGTTTAGGGGACACTCTCCCCAGTGGCTATGGCTACACCTTC

clone_size: NA
j_call: TRBJ2-7
d_call: TRBD2
v_call: TRBV6-5
cdr3_aa: CASSDYGLAGVQYF
cdr3_nt: TGTGCCAGCAGTGACTATGGACTAGCGGGTGTACAGTACTTC

clone_size: NA
j_call: TRBJ2-6
d_call: NA
v_call: TRBV5-1
cdr3_aa: CASSLPRVSGANVLTF
cdr3_nt: TGCGCCAGCAGCCTCCCCAGGGTCTCTGGGGCCAACGTCCTGACTTTC

clone_size: NA
j_call: TRBJ2-3
d_call: TRBD2
v_call: TRBV27
cdr3_aa: CASSFSWTSSDTQYF
cdr3_nt: TGTGCCAGCAGTTTCTCGTGGACTAGCTCAGATACGCAGTATTTT